This is a list of T cell receptor beta chains from one sample in a study of CD8 T cells in Susac syndrome. TCRdb called the immunoSEQ multiplex PCR reads again in MiXCR, with one record for every CDR3 protein. This table holds more than 150,000 distinct CDR3 sequences, more than 90% found once. Sequencing was carried out using CD4+ T cells from PBMCs. The source is a human donor with Susac syndrome. Both conserved end residues are part of each CDR3. D genes are given only for firm matches.

J: TRBJ2-4; V: TRBV3-1; D: -; CDR3: CASSQTGPVIPHLAKNIQYF
J: TRBJ1-5; V: TRBV27; D: -; CDR3: CASSSRGNQPQHF
J: TRBJ2-2; V: TRBV4-3; D: TRBD1; CDR3: CASSPTGQHTGELFF
J: TRBJ1-2; V: TRBV28; D: -; CDR3: CASFEGGAEGYTF
J: TRBJ1-4; V: TRBV30; D: -; CDR3: CAWSALRLQGEKLFF
J: TRBJ2-2; V: TRBV6-2/TRBV6-3; D: TRBD2; CDR3: CASSSSGGVTGELFF
J: TRBJ2-2; V: TRBV9; D: TRBD2; CDR3: CASSSGLARTGELFF
J: TRBJ2-1; V: TRBV9; D: -; CDR3: CASSNIDDWQFF
J: TRBJ2-1; V: TRBV20-1; D: -; CDR3: CSLDTVDVNEQFF
J: TRBJ2-2; V: TRBV24-1; D: -; CDR3: CATSGPTGELFF
J: TRBJ2-7; V: TRBV7-9; D: -; CDR3: CASSPRDAPYEQYF
J: TRBJ2-1; V: TRBV12-5; D: -; CDR3: CASGLVIQEPYNEQFF
J: TRBJ2-5; V: TRBV18; D: -; CDR3: CASSPTYQETQYF
J: TRBJ2-5; V: TRBV7-7; D: -; CDR3: CASSPRTDPRETQYF
J: TRBJ1-1; V: TRBV12-3/TRBV12-4; D: TRBD1; CDR3: CASSLVGQGGNTEAFF
J: TRBJ2-4; V: TRBV2; D: -; CDR3: CASSAEWTADIQYF
J: TRBJ2-2; V: TRBV6-1; D: TRBD2; CDR3: CASSKGLAGAIQYTGELFF
J: TRBJ2-3; V: TRBV5-5; D: -; CDR3: CASSLHTSPGADTQYF
J: TRBJ2-1; V: TRBV11-2; D: -; CDR3: CASSFGGPYNEQFF
J: TRBJ2-7; V: TRBV29-1; D: -; CDR3: CSVERAGIYEQYF
J: TRBJ2-3; V: TRBV7-2; D: TRBD2; CDR3: CASSPQLAGGGNTQYF
J: TRBJ2-5; V: TRBV7-2; D: TRBD2; CDR3: CASSQTSSETQYF
J: TRBJ1-1; V: TRBV19; D: -; CDR3: CASRGGYTEAFF
J: TRBJ2-7; V: TRBV12-3/TRBV12-4; D: -; CDR3: CASSLQGSYEQYF
J: TRBJ1-3; V: TRBV12-3/TRBV12-4; D: -; CDR3: CASSLVGSGNTIYF
J: TRBJ2-3; V: TRBV20-1; D: -; CDR3: CSAETRLVSTDTQYF
J: TRBJ2-5; V: TRBV20-1; D: -; CDR3: CSARDSVEETQYF
J: TRBJ1-1; V: TRBV4-3; D: -; CDR3: CASSQGGGVTEAFF
J: TRBJ2-6; V: TRBV6-5; D: -; CDR3: CASSRLGGGANVLTF
J: TRBJ2-4; V: TRBV30; D: -; CDR3: CAWRGKAKNIQYF